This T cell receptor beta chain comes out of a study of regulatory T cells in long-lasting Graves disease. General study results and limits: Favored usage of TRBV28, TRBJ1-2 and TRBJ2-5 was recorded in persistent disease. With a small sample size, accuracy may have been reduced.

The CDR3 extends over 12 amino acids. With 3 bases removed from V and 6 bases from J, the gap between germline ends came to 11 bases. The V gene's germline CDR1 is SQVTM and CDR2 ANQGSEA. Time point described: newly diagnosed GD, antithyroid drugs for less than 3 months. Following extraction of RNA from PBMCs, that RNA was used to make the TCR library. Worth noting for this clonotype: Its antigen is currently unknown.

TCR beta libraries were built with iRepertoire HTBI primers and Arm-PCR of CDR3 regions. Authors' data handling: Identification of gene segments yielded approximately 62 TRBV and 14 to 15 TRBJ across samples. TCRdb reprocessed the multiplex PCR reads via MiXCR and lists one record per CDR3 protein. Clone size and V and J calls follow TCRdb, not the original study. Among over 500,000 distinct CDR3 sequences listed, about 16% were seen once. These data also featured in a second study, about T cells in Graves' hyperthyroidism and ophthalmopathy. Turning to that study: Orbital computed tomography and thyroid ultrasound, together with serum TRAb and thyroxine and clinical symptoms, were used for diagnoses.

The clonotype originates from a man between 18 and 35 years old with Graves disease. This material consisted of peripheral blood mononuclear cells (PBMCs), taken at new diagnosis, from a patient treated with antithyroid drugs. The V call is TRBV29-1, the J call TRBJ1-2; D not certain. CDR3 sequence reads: CSVEVRGDGYTF. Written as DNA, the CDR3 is TGCAGCGTTGAGGTCCGGGGTGATGGCTACACCTTC.